A selection of T cell receptor beta chains follows, all from one sample in a study of OX40 agonist ivuxolimab in advanced cancers. Produced via immunoSEQ multiplex PCR; TCRdb's table is partial and in-frame only. The data show roughly 56,000 clones, over 65% seen once. The sample in question was CD4+ or CD8+ T cells sorted from blood, obtained in a trial of the OX40 agonist ivuxolimab. These receptors all stem from an adult with an advanced solid tumor such as melanoma, head and neck, liver or kidney cancer. CDR3s include the opening cysteine and the closing phenylalanine or tryptophan. The D gene is left open where the match is weak. Expanded clones get a size class; other rows say once, few or many, or leave the size out.

V gene	clone size	J gene	CDR3 length	D gene	CDR3 protein	CDR3 DNA
TRBV10-3	few	TRBJ1-4	13	-	CAIAQGTNEKLFF	TGTGCCATAGCACAGGGTACTAATGAAAAACTGTTTTTT
TRBV6-1	-	TRBJ2-2	15	TRBD2	CASFVAGGAAGELFF	TGTGCCAGTTTCGTAGCGGGAGGGGCGGCCGGGGAGCTGTTTTTT
TRBV30	-	TRBJ2-3	14	-	CAWRERSRTDTQYF	TGTGCCTGGAGAGAGCGGAGTCGCACAGATACGCAGTATTTT
TRBV2	-	TRBJ1-6	16	TRBD1	CASSELTGGGNSPLHF	TGTGCCAGCAGTGAGCTGACAGGGGGCGGTAATTCACCCCTCCACTTT
TRBV7-9	few	TRBJ2-3	17	TRBD2	CASSGGTSGVRSDTQYF	TGTGCCAGCAGCGGCGGGACTAGCGGGGTTCGGTCAGATACGCAGTATTTT
TRBV7-9	-	TRBJ1-4	15	-	CASSISGARVEKLFF	TGTGCCAGCAGCATCTCGGGGGCTCGGGTTGAAAAACTGTTTTTT
TRBV7-9	few	TRBJ1-1	14	-	CASNGGKGNTEAFF	TGTGCCAGCAACGGAGGGAAGGGGAACACTGAAGCTTTCTTT
TRBV4-1	-	TRBJ1-5	14	-	CASSPRWVDQPQHF	TGCGCCAGCAGCCCGAGGTGGGTCGATCAGCCCCAGCATTTT
TRBV12-5	-	TRBJ2-3	16	-	CASGLVLSQSGDTQYF	TGTGCTAGTGGTTTGGTACTATCCCAGTCGGGGGATACGCAGTATTTT
TRBV30	-	TRBJ1-6	13	-	CAGKTNYNSPLHF	TGTGCCGGTAAAACAAATTATAATTCACCCCTCCACTTT
TRBV6-5	-	TRBJ1-3	13	-	CASEPGAGNTIYF	TGTGCCAGCGAACCCGGGGCTGGAAACACCATATATTTT
TRBV30	-	TRBJ1-2	12	-	CAWSRRGYGYTF	TGTGCCTGGAGTAGACGGGGGTATGGCTACACCTTC
TRBV7-9	few	TRBJ1-2	12	-	CASSWTDYGYTF	TGTGCCAGCAGCTGGACGGACTATGGCTACACCTTC
TRBV30	-	TRBJ2-7	17	TRBD2	CAWSRAGGFPGSYEQYF	TGTGCCTGGAGTCGAGCGGGAGGTTTCCCTGGCTCCTACGAGCAGTACTTC
TRBV30	once	TRBJ1-2	14	-	CAWSRSGFYYGYTF	TGTGCCTGGAGTCGTTCGGGGTTCTACTATGGCTACACCTTC
TRBV12-5	-	TRBJ1-6	14	-	CASGQGPRGSPLHF	TGTGCTAGTGGCCAGGGACCAAGGGGTTCACCCCTCCACTTT
TRBV7-8	-	TRBJ2-7	16	-	CASTPLPALSSYEQYF	TGTGCCAGCACCCCCCTCCCTGCATTAAGCTCCTACGAGCAGTACTTC
TRBV11-2	-	TRBJ2-1	15	TRBD2	CASSPSGGPDNEQFF	TGTGCCAGCAGCCCTAGCGGGGGGCCCGACAATGAGCAGTTCTTC
TRBV2	few	TRBJ2-7	13	-	CASRAGASREQYF	TGTGCCAGCAGGGCCGGGGCTAGCCGAGAGCAGTACTTC
TRBV5-1	-	TRBJ2-7	17	TRBD2	CASSSGGLQQSSYEQYF	TGCGCCAGCAGCTCGGGGGGTTTACAGCAAAGCTCCTACGAGCAGTACTTC
TRBV6-6	-	TRBJ1-5	14	-	CASSYVVSNQPQHF	TGTGCCAGCAGTTACGTAGTTAGCAATCAGCCCCAGCATTTT
TRBV12-5	medium-sized	TRBJ2-7	16	-	CASGLVQGGFNYEQYF	TGTGCTAGTGGTTTGGTACAGGGAGGGTTTAACTACGAGCAGTACTTC
TRBV7-2	once	TRBJ2-3	15	-	CASSLDGQSTDTQYF	TGTGCCAGCAGCTTAGACGGGCAAAGCACAGATACGCAGTATTTT
TRBV7-6	few	TRBJ2-7	16	TRBD1	CASSSRRGPTSYEQYF	TGTGCCAGCAGCTCCCGAAGGGGGCCTACCTCCTACGAGCAGTACTTC
TRBV10-2	-	TRBJ2-3	15	-	CASSEPRDSADTQYF	TGCGCCAGCAGTGAACCCCGGGACTCCGCGGATACGCAGTATTTT
TRBV5-6	-	TRBJ1-5	12	-	CASSYGRQPQHF	TGTGCCAGCAGCTACGGGAGGCAGCCCCAGCATTTT
TRBV6-5	-	TRBJ2-7	12	TRBD1	CASSDRAGEQYF	TGTGCCAGCAGTGACAGGGCTGGAGAGCAGTACTTC
TRBV6-5	-	TRBJ2-7	13	TRBD1	CASSWDSSYEQYF	TGTGCCAGCAGTTGGGACAGCTCCTACGAGCAGTACTTC
TRBV19	-	TRBJ1-4	14	-	CASSIGSSHEKLFF	TGTGCCAGTAGTATCGGAAGTTCTCATGAAAAACTGTTTTTT
TRBV6-6	-	TRBJ1-4	15	-	CASSYSGGAEEKLFF	TGTGCCAGCAGTTACTCAGGAGGGGCGGAAGAAAAACTGTTTTTT
TRBV29-1	-	TRBJ2-7	15	TRBD1	CSVNEGTGVGSEQYF	TGCAGCGTTAACGAGGGCACAGGGGTAGGCTCCGAGCAGTACTTC
TRBV10-2	-	TRBJ2-2	15	-	CASSEIGGRTGELFF	TGCGCCAGCAGTGAGATCGGGGGGCGGACCGGGGAGCTGTTTTTT
TRBV6-6	-	TRBJ1-4	16	-	CASSYPQGSTNEKLFF	TGTGCCAGCAGTTACCCTCAGGGTTCAACTAATGAAAAACTGTTTTTT
TRBV7-2	-	TRBJ2-1	14	TRBD2	CASSRPSGRGRQFF	TGTGCCAGCAGCCGACCTAGCGGGCGAGGGAGGCAGTTCTTC
TRBV30	-	TRBJ2-5	17	TRBD2	CAWASGWVAGVEETQYF	TGTGCCTGGGCCTCGGGGTGGGTAGCGGGAGTAGAAGAGACCCAGTACTTC